This TCR beta chain was captured in a study of OX40 agonist ivuxolimab in advanced cancers. Whole-study context: With ivuxolimab, an agonistic anti-OX40 (CD134) antibody, patients were treated. Prior therapy, whether anti-PD-1, anti-PD-L1 or anti-CTLA-4, was allowed, and approximately 37% had some.

The CDR3 is 12 amino acids. Trimming removed 2 bases at V and 6 bases at J, with 8 bases between. Germline loops: CDR1 KGHSH, CDR2 LQKENI. The protocol was immunoSEQ multiplex PCR, while the TCRdb copy is restricted to in-frame clones and leaves out a portion. This sample has 65,000 to 85,000 clones; roughly 90% occur once, and the top ten carry over 0.55%. Blood sampling was done at baseline, cycle 4 day 1, and cycle 7 day 1. Note on this clone: The antigen is not known.

Regarding the study as a whole: On average, CD8+ T cells had more expanded clones than CD4+.

The chain employs TRBV18 and TRBJ2-7, with a possible D match to TRBD2 (6 bases). The source of this sequence is an adult with an advanced solid tumor such as melanoma, head and neck, liver or kidney cancer. The sample consisted of CD4+ or CD8+ T cells sorted from blood, taken in a trial of the OX40 agonist ivuxolimab. This CDR3 reads CASSPGGIEQYF. In nucleotides, the CDR3 is TGTGCCAGCTCACCAGGAGGGATCGAGCAGTACTTC.